The rows below give T cell receptor beta chains drawn from one sample of a study of a mutant IDH1 vaccine in newly diagnosed glioma. This table comes from immunoSEQ multiplex PCR, and its TCRdb copy is limited to in-frame clones, with some not included. This sample has around 46,000 clones; around 80% occur once, and the top ten carry about 5.2%. Their antigens remain unidentified. The sample here was PBMCs, taken from a glioma patient whose treatment included an IDH1 peptide vaccine. The receptors were gathered from a man aged 45-60 years with glioma. The CDR3 runs from the conserved cysteine through the conserved F or W. D genes are given only for firm matches. The size of a clone is reported for some rows only, either as once, few or many, or as a class for expanded clones.

V gene	D gene	J gene	clone size	CDR3 protein	CDR3 DNA
TRBV9	TRBD1	TRBJ2-7	NA	CASSRQGSSSYEQYF	TGTGCCAGCAGCAGACAGGGTTCCAGCTCCTACGAGCAGTACTTC
TRBV7-2	NA	TRBJ1-2	NA	CASSLEASVYGYTF	TGTGCCAGCAGCTTAGAAGCTTCGGTGTATGGCTACACCTTC
TRBV4-2	TRBD2	TRBJ2-1	NA	CASSQDTSGGGNEQFF	TGTGCCAGCAGCCAAGATACTAGCGGGGGAGGGAATGAGCAGTTCTTC
TRBV5-1	TRBD2	TRBJ2-1	NA	CASSQTPSGGNNEQFF	TGCGCCAGCAGCCAAACCCCTAGCGGGGGAAACAATGAGCAGTTCTTC
TRBV28	NA	TRBJ1-2	NA	CASSSSLSLPGFGYTF	TGTGCCAGCAGTTCCTCGCTATCCCTCCCGGGGTTCGGCTACACCTTC
TRBV15	NA	TRBJ1-1	NA	CATSRQGNTEAFF	TGTGCCACCAGCAGACAGGGGAACACTGAAGCTTTCTTT
TRBV19	NA	TRBJ1-1	NA	CASSIGGGGTEAFF	TGTGCCAGTAGTATAGGGGGGGGAGGGACTGAAGCTTTCTTT
TRBV19	TRBD1	TRBJ2-2	NA	CASRTGGSTGELFF	TGTGCCAGTAGGACAGGGGGAAGTACCGGGGAGCTGTTTTTT
TRBV14	NA	TRBJ1-2	NA	CASSPLGGAGGYTF	TGTGCCAGCAGCCCGCTCGGGGGGGCTGGCGGCTACACCTTC
TRBV15	NA	TRBJ1-1	few	CATSRDPGSTEAFF	TGTGCCACCAGCAGAGATCCGGGGAGCACTGAAGCTTTCTTT
TRBV6-6	TRBD1	TRBJ2-7	once	CASSLTGTEDEQYF	TGTGCCAGCAGTCTAACCGGGACAGAGGACGAGCAGTACTTC
TRBV10-2	TRBD1	TRBJ2-1	NA	CASSEWTGFNEQFF	TGCGCCAGCAGTGAATGGACAGGGTTCAATGAGCAGTTCTTC
TRBV29-1	TRBD1	TRBJ2-7	NA	CSVGTGGYEQYF	TGCAGCGTGGGGACAGGGGGATACGAGCAGTACTTC
TRBV6-1	NA	TRBJ2-7	once	CASSEHSSTYEQYF	TGTGCCAGCAGTGAGCACAGCTCCACCTACGAGCAGTACTTC
TRBV19	NA	TRBJ2-3	few	CASSRSGTDTQYF	TGTGCCAGTAGTCGAAGCGGCACAGATACGCAGTATTTT
TRBV7-6	NA	TRBJ2-2	NA	CASSLDVGTGELFF	TGTGCCAGCAGCTTAGACGTCGGAACCGGGGAGCTGTTTTTT
TRBV13	NA	TRBJ1-4	few	CASSGGGGSEKLFF	TGTGCCAGCAGTGGAGGGGGAGGGAGTGAAAAACTGTTTTTT
TRBV7-9	TRBD1	TRBJ1-6	NA	CASSLVRTGNSPLHF	TGTGCCAGCAGCTTAGTCCGGACAGGGAATTCACCCCTCCACTTT
TRBV14	TRBD2	TRBJ2-1	NA	CASSSFGGNEQFF	TGTGCCAGCAGCTCGTTCGGGGGGAATGAGCAGTTCTTC
TRBV27	NA	TRBJ2-1	once	CASSLNPAGTEQFF	TGTGCCAGCAGTTTGAATCCAGCGGGTACTGAGCAGTTCTTC
TRBV2	NA	TRBJ2-7	NA	CASSEDGNWAYEQYF	TGTGCCAGCAGTGAAGACGGGAACTGGGCCTACGAGCAGTACTTC
TRBV5-1	NA	TRBJ2-2	few	CASSFGGRRELFF	TGCGCCAGCAGCTTCGGGGGGCGGCGGGAGCTGTTTTTT
TRBV5-1	TRBD2	TRBJ2-3	NA	CASSTVSGGWTDTQYF	TGCGCCAGCAGCACAGTTAGCGGGGGTTGGACAGATACGCAGTATTTT
TRBV5-1	NA	TRBJ2-7	NA	CASSLYDGAYEQYF	TGCGCCAGCAGCCTATACGACGGTGCTTACGAGCAGTACTTC
TRBV7-9	NA	TRBJ1-1	NA	CPTAGRLNTEAFF	TGTCCCACCGCGGGGCGGTTGAACACTGAAGCTTTCTTT
TRBV19	TRBD1	TRBJ1-2	few	CASSAGQVVSANYGYTF	TGTGCCAGTAGTGCCGGACAGGTCGTTTCAGCTAACTATGGCTACACCTTC
TRBV6-5	NA	TRBJ2-7	NA	CASSGAGTARYF	TGTGCCAGCAGTGGGGCCGGGACCGCCCGGTACTTC
TRBV6-1	TRBD1	TRBJ1-1	NA	CASLRDRGYTEAFF	TGTGCCAGCCTCCGGGACAGGGGGTACACTGAAGCTTTCTTT
TRBV19	NA	TRBJ1-5	NA	CASSTLGQIYSNQPQHF	TGTGCCAGTAGTACTTTAGGACAGATCTATAGCAATCAGCCCCAGCATTTT
TRBV30	NA	TRBJ1-5	few	CAWSETGRTPQHF	TGTGCCTGGAGTGAAACGGGACGGACACCCCAGCATTTT